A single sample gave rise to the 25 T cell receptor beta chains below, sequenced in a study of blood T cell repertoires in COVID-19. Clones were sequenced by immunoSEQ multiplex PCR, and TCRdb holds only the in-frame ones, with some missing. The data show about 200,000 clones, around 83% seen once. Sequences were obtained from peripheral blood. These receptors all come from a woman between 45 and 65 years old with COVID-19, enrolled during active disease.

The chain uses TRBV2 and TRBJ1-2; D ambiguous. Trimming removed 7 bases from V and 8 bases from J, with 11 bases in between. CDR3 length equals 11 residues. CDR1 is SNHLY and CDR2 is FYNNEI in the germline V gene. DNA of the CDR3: TGTGCCAGCACGAGGGTGGAGGGCTACACCTTC. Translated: CASTRVEGYTF.

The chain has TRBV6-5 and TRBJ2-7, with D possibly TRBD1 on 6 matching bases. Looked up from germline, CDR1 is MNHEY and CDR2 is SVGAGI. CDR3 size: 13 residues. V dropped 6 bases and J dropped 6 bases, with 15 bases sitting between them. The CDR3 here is CASSLRGKGEQYF. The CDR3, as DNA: TGTGCCAGCAGCCTCAGGGGAAAGGGCGAGCAGTACTTC.

The chain's CDR3 is CASSYYATGYNEQFF. The CDR3 bases are TGTGCCAGCAGTTATTATGCAACAGGGTACAATGAGCAGTTCTTC. The chain combines TRBV27 with TRBJ2-1; TRBD1 is a possible D gene (6 bases). Germline CDR1 is MNHEY and CDR2 is SMNVEV (reference sequence). This CDR3 spans 15 amino acids. Trimming removed 4 bases from V and 4 bases from J, with 14 bases in between.

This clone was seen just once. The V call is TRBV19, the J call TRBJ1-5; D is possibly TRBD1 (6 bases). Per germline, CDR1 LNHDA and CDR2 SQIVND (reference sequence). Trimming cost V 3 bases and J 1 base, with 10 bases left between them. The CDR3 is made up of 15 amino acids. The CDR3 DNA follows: TGTGCCAGTAGTATGAGGGGGGGCAGCAATCAGCCCCAGCATTTT. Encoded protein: CASSMRGGSNQPQHF.

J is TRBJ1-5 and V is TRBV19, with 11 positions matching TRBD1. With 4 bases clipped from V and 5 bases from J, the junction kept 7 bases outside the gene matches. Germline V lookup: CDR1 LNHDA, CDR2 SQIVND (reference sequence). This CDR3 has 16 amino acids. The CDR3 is CASSRLGQGGDQPQHF. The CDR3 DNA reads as TGTGCCAGTAGTAGATTGGGACAGGGGGGAGATCAGCCCCAGCATTTT.

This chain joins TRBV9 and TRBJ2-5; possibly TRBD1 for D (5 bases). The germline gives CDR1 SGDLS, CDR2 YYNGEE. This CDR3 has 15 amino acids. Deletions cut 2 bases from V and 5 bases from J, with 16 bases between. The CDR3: CASSVGPRSWETQYF. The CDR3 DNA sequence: TGTGCCAGCAGCGTGGGGCCTAGGTCTTGGGAGACCCAGTACTTC.

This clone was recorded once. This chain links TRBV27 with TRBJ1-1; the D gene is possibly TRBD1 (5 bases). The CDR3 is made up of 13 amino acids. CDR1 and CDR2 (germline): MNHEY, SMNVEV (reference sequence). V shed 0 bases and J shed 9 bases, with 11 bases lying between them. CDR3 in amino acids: CASSLSSGLKAFF. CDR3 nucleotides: TGTGCCAGCAGTTTATCTTCAGGGTTGAAAGCTTTCTTT.

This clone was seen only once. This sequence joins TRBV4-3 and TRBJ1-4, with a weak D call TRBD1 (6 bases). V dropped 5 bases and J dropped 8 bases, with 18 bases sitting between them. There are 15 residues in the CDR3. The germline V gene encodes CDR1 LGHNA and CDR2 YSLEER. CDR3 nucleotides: TGCGCCAGCAGCTCAAGGGGGAGGGGAGGGGAAAAACTGTTTTTT. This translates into CASSSRGRGGEKLFF.

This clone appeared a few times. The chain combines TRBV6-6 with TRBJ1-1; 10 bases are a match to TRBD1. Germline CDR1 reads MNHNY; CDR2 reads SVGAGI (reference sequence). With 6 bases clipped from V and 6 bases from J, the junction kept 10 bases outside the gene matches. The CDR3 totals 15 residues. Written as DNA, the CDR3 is TGTGCCAGCAGGCCCCCGGGACAGGGGAGTGCTGAAGCTTTCTTT. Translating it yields CASRPPGQGSAEAFF.

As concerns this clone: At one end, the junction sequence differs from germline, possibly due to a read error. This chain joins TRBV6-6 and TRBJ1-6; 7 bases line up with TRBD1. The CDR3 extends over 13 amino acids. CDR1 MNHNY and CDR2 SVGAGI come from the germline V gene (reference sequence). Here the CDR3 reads CAGRGAGDSPLHF. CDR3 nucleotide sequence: TGTGCCGGCAGGGGGGCTGGGGATTCACCCCTCCACTTT.

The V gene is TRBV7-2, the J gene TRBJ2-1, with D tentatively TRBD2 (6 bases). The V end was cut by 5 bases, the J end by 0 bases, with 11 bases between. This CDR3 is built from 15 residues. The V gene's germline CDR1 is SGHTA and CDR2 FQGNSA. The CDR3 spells CASSLRGNSYNEQFF. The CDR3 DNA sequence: TGTGCCAGCAGCCTTCGGGGGAACTCCTACAATGAGCAGTTCTTC.

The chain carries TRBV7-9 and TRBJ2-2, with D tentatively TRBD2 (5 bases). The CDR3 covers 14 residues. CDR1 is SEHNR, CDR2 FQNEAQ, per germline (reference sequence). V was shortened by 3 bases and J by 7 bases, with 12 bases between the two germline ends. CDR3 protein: CASSFGVNLGELFF. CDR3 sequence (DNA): TGTGCCAGCAGCTTCGGGGTCAACCTCGGGGAGCTGTTTTTT.

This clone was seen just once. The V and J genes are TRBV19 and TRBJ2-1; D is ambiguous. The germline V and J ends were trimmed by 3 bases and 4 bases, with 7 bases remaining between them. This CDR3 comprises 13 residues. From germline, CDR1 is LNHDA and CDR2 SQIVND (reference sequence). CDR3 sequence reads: CASSITGYNEQFF. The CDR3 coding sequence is TGTGCCAGTAGTATTACCGGTTACAATGAGCAGTTCTTC.

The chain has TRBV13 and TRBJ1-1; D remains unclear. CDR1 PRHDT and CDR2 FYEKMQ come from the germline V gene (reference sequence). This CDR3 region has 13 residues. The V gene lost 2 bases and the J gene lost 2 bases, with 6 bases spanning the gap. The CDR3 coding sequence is TGTGCCAGCAGCTTACTTAAAAACACTGAAGCTTTCTTT. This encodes CASSLLKNTEAFF.

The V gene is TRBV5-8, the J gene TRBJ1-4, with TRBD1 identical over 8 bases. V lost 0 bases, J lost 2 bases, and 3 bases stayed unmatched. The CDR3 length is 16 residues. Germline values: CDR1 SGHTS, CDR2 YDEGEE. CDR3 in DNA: TGTGCCAGCAGCTTGGGCAGGGGGCGTACTAATGAAAAACTGTTTTTT. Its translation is CASSLGRGRTNEKLFF.

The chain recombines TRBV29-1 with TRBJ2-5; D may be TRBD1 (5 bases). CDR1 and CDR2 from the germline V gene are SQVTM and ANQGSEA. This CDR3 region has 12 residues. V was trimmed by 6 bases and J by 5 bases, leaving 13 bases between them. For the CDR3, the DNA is TGCAGCGTACGCAGGGTGGGGGAGACCCAGTACTTC. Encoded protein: CSVRRVGETQYF.

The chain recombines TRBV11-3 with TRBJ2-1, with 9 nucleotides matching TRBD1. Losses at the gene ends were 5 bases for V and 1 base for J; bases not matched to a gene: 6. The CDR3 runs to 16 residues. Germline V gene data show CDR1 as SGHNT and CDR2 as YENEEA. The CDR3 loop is CASSTMTGGSYNEQFF. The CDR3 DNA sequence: TGTGCCAGCAGCACCATGACAGGGGGATCCTACAATGAGCAGTTCTTC.

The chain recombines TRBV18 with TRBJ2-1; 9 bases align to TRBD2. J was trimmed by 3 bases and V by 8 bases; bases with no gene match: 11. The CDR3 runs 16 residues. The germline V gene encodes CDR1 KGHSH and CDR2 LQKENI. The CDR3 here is CASLQSSGGLYNEQFF. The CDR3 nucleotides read TGTGCCAGCCTCCAATCCAGCGGGGGGCTCTACAATGAGCAGTTCTTC.

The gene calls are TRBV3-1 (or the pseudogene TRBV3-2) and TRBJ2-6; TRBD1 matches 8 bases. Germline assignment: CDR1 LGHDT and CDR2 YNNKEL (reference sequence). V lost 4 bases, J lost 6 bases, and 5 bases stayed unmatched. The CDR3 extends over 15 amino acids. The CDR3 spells CASSPRTGLANVLTF. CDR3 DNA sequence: TGTGCCAGCAGCCCTCGGACAGGGTTGGCCAACGTCCTGACTTTC.

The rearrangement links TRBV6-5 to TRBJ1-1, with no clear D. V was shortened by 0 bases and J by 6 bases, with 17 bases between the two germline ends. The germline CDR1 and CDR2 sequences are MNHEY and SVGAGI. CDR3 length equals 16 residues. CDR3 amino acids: CASSYSSVATAPEAFF. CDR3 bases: TGTGCCAGCAGTTACTCGAGTGTAGCGACGGCCCCTGAAGCTTTCTTT.

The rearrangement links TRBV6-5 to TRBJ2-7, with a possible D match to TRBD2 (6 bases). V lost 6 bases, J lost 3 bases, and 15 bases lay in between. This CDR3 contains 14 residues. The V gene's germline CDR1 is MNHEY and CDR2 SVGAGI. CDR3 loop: CASRISAGLYEQYV. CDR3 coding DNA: TGTGCCAGCAGAATTTCAGCGGGTCTCTACGAGCAGTACGTC.

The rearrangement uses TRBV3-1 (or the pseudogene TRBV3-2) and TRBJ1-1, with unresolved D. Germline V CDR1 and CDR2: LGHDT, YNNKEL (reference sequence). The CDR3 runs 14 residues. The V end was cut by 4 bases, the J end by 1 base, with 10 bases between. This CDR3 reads CASSPPRGNTEAFF. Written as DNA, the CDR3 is TGTGCCAGCAGCCCCCCGAGAGGGAACACTGAAGCTTTCTTT.

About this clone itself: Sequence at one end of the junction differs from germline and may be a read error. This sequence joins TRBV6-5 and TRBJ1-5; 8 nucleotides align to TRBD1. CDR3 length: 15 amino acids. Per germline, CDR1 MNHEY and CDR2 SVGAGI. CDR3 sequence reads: CASSFGTGSDQPQHF. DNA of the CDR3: TGTGCCAGCAGTTTCGGGACAGGTAGCGATCAGCCCCAGCATTTT.

In DNA, the CDR3 is TGTGCCAGCAGCTCACAGATTAACTATGGCTACACCTTC. Its translation is CASSSQINYGYTF. V gene TRBV3-1 (or the pseudogene TRBV3-2) combines with J gene TRBJ1-2, with D hard to call. V was shortened by 5 bases and J by 1 base, with 8 bases between the two germline ends. In germline, CDR1 is LGHDT, CDR2 YNNKEL (reference sequence). The CDR3 is made up of 13 amino acids.

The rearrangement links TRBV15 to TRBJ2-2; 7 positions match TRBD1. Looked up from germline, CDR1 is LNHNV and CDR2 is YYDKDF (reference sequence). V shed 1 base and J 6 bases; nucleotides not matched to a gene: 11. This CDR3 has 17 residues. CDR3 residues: CATSRGETGSFAGELFF. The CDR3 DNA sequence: TGTGCCACCAGCAGAGGAGAGACAGGGAGTTTTGCCGGGGAGCTGTTTTTT.